The next 5 T cell receptor beta chains were all read from a single sample in a study of T cells after yellow fever vaccination. TCRdb re-called the 5' RACE reads through MiXCR, storing one row per CDR3 protein. The repertoire holds fewer than 650,000 distinct CDR3 sequences, with 21% as singletons. This specimen was PBMCs, taken approximately 20 days after the first yellow fever vaccination. Source of these receptors: a man aged 18 to 35 who received the YFV17D yellow fever vaccine.

The rearrangement links TRBV10-2 to TRBJ2-7; tentatively, D is TRBD2 (6 bases). Germline CDR1 and CDR2: WSHSY and SAAADI. CDR3 length: 15 amino acids. Deletions cut 3 bases from V and 5 bases from J, with 17 bases between. CDR3 in DNA: TGCGCCAGCAGTGAAAAGGACTATTGGGGGGACGAGCAGTACTTC. Its protein product is CASSEKDYWGDEQYF.

This clonotype occurred once. This chain joins TRBV9 and TRBJ2-1; 8 nucleotides line up with TRBD2. The V and J ends lost 0 bases and 6 bases, in that order; junction bases with no gene match: 2. The CDR3 has 14 residues. Germline V lookup: CDR1 SGDLS, CDR2 YYNGEE. Here the CDR3 reads CASSVAGGANEQFF. CDR3 sequence (DNA): TGTGCCAGCAGCGTAGCCGGGGGGGCCAATGAGCAGTTCTTC.

This clonotype was counted only a few times. The chain is built from TRBV20-1 and TRBJ1-1; no reliable D call. The CDR3 is made up of 13 amino acids. The germline CDR1 and CDR2 sequences are DFQATT and SNEGSKA (reference sequence). V was pared by 1 base and J by 3 bases, with 9 bases between. The CDR3 coding sequence is TGCAGTGCTAGAGTGTGGCGGGACACTGAAGCTTTCTTT. This codes for CSARVWRDTEAFF.

V is TRBV7-2 and J is TRBJ1-6; TRBD1 might be the D (5 bases). CDR1 SGHTA and CDR2 FQGNSA come from the germline V gene. The CDR3 runs to 13 residues. Deletions cut 4 bases from V and 8 bases from J, with 9 bases between. The CDR3: CASSSTGDSPLHF. CDR3 in DNA: TGTGCCAGCAGCTCAACAGGAGATTCACCCCTCCACTTT.

The gene calls are TRBV20-1 and TRBJ1-1, with 8 bases lining up with TRBD1. V lost 3 bases and J lost 7; bases outside the gene matches: 10. The CDR3 sequence is 14 residues long. The germline V gene has CDR1 DFQATT and CDR2 SNEGSKA (reference sequence). The CDR3 protein is CSASRTGKNIEAFF. In nucleotides, the CDR3 is TGCAGTGCTAGTCGGACAGGGAAGAATATTGAAGCTTTCTTT.